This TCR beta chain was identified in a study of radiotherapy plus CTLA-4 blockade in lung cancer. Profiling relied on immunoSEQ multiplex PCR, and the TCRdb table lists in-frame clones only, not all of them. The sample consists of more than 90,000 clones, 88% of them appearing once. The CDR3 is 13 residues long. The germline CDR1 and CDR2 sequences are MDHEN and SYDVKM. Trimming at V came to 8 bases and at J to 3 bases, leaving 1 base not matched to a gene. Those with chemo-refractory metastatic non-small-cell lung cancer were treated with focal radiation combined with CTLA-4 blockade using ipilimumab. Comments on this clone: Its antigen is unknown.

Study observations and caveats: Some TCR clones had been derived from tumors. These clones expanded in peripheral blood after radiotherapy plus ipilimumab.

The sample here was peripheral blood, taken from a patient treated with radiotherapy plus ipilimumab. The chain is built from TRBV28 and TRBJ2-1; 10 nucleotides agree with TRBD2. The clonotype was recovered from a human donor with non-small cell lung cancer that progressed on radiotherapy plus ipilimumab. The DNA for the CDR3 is TGTGCCAGCGGACTAGCGGACTACAATGAGCAGTTCTTC. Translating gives CASGLADYNEQFF.